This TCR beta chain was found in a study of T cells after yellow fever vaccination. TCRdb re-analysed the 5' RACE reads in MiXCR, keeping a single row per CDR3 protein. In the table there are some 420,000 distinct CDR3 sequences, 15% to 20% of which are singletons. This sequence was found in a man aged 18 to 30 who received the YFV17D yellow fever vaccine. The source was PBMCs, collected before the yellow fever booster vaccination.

CDR3 sequence: CASGLKGLWNTEAFF. The CDR3 nucleotides are TGTGCTAGTGGTTTGAAAGGGCTATGGAACACTGAAGCTTTCTTT. This sequence joins TRBV12-5 and TRBJ1-1; D is unclear. Germline-derived CDR1 and CDR2 are LGHNT and FRNRAP. The CDR3 spans 15 residues. Trimming shortened V by 2 bases and J by 1 base, and 11 bases separated the two germline ends.